This entry concerns a single T cell receptor (beta chain). The antigen remains undetermined. This record comes from a study of cytomegalovirus exposure and HLA in healthy donors. Trimming took off 5 bases at V and 4 bases at J, with 9 bases between the two ends. Germline V gives CDR1 SGHVS, CDR2 FNYEAQ. The CDR3 totals 14 residues. The method was immunoSEQ multiplex PCR; TCRdb's version includes in-frame clones alone and lacks a portion of them. The data contain some 140,000 clones, 75% to 90% of them singletons. Study-level points and caveats: The listing of 150 or so TCR beta chains classed them as cytomegalovirus-associated. It was reportedly the case that the classifier diagnosed cytomegalovirus status with high specificity and sensitivity. As confirmed in vitro, a few CMV-associated chains were specific for CMV antigens.

The receptor was isolated from a woman aged 25-40 years in good health and CMV-seropositive. Material for sequencing was PBMCs. J is TRBJ2-6 and V is TRBV7-6; D unresolved. CDR3 region: CASSALPGANVLTF. CDR3 coding DNA: TGTGCCAGCAGCGCACTCCCCGGGGCCAACGTCCTGACTTTC.